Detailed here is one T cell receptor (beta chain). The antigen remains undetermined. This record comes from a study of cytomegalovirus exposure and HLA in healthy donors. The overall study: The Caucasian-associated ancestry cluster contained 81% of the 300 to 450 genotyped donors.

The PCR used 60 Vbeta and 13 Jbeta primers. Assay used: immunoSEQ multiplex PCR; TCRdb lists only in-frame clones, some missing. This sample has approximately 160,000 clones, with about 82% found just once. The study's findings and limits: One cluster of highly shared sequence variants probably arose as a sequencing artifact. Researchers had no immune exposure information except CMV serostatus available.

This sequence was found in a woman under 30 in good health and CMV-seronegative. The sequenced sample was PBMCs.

The CDR3 nucleotides read TGTGCCAGCAGCTTTGGTATCGGGTCTGAAGCTTTCTTT. The encoded protein is CASSFGIGSEAFF. This sequence joins TRBV5-5 and TRBJ1-1; the D is unclear. V was cut by 2 bases and J by 6 bases, with 11 bases left in between. The CDR3 runs 13 residues. Germline V gives CDR1 SGHKS, CDR2 YYEKEE (reference sequence).